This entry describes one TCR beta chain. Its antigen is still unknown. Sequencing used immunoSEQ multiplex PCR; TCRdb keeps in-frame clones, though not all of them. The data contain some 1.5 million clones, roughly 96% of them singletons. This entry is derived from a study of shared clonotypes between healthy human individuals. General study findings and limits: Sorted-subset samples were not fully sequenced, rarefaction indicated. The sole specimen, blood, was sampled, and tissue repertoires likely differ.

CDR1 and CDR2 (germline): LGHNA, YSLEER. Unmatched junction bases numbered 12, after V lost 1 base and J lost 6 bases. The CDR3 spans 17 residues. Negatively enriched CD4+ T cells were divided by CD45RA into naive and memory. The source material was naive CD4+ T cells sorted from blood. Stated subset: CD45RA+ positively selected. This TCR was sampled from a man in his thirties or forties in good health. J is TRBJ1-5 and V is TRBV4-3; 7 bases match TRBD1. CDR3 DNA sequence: TGCGCCAGCAGCCAAGGGGTCCAGGGGGGATTTAGTCAGCCCCAGCATTTT. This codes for CASSQGVQGGFSQPQHF.